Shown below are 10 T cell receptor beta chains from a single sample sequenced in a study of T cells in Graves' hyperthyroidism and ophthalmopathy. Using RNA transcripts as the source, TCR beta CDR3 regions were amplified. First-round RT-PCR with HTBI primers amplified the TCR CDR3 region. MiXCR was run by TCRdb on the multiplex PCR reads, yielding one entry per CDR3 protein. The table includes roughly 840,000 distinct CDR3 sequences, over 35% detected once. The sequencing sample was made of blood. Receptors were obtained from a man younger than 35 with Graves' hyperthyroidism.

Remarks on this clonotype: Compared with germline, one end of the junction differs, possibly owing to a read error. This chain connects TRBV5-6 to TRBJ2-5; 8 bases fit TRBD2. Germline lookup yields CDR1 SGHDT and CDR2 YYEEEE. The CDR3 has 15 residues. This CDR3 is CASNLDLAGEETQYF. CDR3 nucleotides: TGTGCCAGCAACTTGGACCTAGCGGGTGAAGAGACCCAGTACTTC.

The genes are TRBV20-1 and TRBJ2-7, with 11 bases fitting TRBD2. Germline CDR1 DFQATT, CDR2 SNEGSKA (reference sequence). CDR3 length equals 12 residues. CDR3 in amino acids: CRLAGGSYEQYF. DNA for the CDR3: TGCAGGCTAGCGGGAGGTAGCTACGAGCAGTACTTC.

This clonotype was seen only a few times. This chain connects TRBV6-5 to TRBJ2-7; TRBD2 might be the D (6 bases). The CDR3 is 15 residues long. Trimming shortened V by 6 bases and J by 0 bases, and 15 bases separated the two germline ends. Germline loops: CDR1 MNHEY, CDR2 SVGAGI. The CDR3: CASSLGIAASYEQYF. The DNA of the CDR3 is TGTGCCAGCAGCTTGGGGATAGCGGCCTCCTACGAGCAGTACTTC.

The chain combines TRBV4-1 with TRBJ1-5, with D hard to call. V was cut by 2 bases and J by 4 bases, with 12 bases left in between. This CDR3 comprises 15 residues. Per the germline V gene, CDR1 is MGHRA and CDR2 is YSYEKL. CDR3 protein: CASSQMSDSNQPQHF. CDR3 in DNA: TGCGCCAGCAGCCAAATGAGCGATAGTAATCAGCCCCAGCATTTT.

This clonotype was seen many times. The CDR3 sequence: CASSPGGLAAYEQYF. The CDR3 DNA reads as TGTGCCAGCAGCCCCGGAGGACTAGCGGCCTACGAGCAGTACTTC. The V call is TRBV7-2, the J call TRBJ2-7; TRBD2 matches at 10 bases. Unmatched junction bases numbered 6, after V lost 5 bases and J lost 2 bases. There are 15 residues in the CDR3. The germline V gene has CDR1 SGHTA and CDR2 FQGNSA.

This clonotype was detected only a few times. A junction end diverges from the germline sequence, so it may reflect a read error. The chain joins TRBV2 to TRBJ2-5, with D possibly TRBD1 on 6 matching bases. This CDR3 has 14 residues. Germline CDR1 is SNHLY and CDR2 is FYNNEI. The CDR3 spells CAGSEQGLGETQYF. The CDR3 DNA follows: TGTGCCGGCAGTGAGCAGGGGCTGGGGGAGACCCAGTACTTC.

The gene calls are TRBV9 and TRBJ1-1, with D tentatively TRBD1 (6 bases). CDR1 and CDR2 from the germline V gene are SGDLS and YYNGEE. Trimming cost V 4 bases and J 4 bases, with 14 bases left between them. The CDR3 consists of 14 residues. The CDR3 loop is CASSLRQEVTEAFF. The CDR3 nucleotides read TGTGCCAGCAGCCTTCGACAGGAGGTCACTGAAGCTTTCTTT.

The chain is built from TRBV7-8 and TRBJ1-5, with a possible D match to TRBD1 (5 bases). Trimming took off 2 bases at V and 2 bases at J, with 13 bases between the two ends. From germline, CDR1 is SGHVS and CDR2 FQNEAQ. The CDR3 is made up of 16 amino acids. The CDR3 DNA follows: TGTGCCAGCAGCTTATTGGGCAGGGAGGGCAATCAGCCCCAGCATTTT. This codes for CASSLLGREGNQPQHF.

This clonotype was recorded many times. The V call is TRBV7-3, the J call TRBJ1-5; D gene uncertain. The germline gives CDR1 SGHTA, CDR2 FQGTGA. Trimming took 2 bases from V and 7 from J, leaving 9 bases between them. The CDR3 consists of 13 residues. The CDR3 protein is CASSLDGWQPQHF. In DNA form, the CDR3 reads TGTGCCAGCAGCTTAGATGGTTGGCAGCCCCAGCATTTT.

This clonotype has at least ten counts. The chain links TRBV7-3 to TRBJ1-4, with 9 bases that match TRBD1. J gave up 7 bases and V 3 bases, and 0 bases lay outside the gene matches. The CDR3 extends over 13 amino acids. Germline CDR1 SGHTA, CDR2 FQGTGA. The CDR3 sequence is CASSLGQGEKLFF. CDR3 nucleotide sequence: TGTGCCAGCAGCTTGGGACAGGGTGAAAAACTGTTTTTT. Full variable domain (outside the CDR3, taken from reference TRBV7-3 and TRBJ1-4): GAGVSQTPSNKVTEKGKYVELRCDPISGHTALYWYRQSLGQGPEFLIYFQGTGAADDSGLPNDRFFAVRPEGSVSTLKIQRTERGDSAVYLCASSLGQGEKLFFGSGTQLSVL.